This passage covers 5 T cell receptor beta chains from one sample sequenced in a study of graft-versus-host responses after intestinal transplantation. Sequencing used immunoSEQ multiplex PCR; TCRdb keeps in-frame clones, though not all of them. The sample carries about 97,000 clones, approximately 92% recorded once. This specimen consisted of PBMCs, obtained 450 to 460 days after intestinal transplant. The source is a human patient who received an intestinal transplant, so some T cells may come from the graft donor.

The rearrangement joins TRBV7-3 to TRBJ1-6; D not certain. The CDR3 sequence is 13 residues long. Germline CDR1 is SGHTA and CDR2 is FQGTGA. Trimming took 2 bases from V and 8 from J, leaving 7 bases between them. Here the CDR3 reads CASSLSPDSPLHF. The CDR3 DNA sequence: TGTGCCAGCAGCTTATCCCCAGATTCACCCCTCCACTTT.

Of note for this clone: The junction departs from germline at one end; a sequencing error may be responsible. The sample holds other DNA sequences that translate to the same CDR3. The chain links TRBV6-5 to TRBJ2-6; D is perhaps TRBD1 (5 bases). The CDR3 loop spans 15 amino acids. Germline CDR1 and CDR2: MNHEY and SVGAGI. CDR3 loop: CASRDGLAGANVLTF. CDR3 nucleotide sequence: TGTGCCAGCAGGGACGGGCTGGCTGGGGCCAACGTCTTGACTTTC.

This CDR3 reads CASSGSPQGQPQHF. In DNA form, the CDR3 reads TGTGCCAGCAGTGGGTCTCCTCAGGGTCAGCCCCAGCATTTT. V gene TRBV25-1 combines with J gene TRBJ1-5; D is perhaps TRBD1 (5 bases). Between the trimmed V and J ends, which lost 4 bases and 6 bases, there was a span of 13 bases. The germline CDR1 and CDR2 sequences are MGHDK and SYGVNS. The CDR3 has 14 amino acids.

The J gene is TRBJ1-1, the V gene TRBV7-9; unclear D gene. V was shortened by 1 base and J by 10 bases, with 13 bases between the two germline ends. The CDR3 covers 13 residues. Germline-derived CDR1 and CDR2 are SEHNR and FQNEAQ (reference sequence). The CDR3 nucleotides read TGTGCCAGCAGCTTAGATGAGGGAGTGAGAGCTTTCTTT. This sequence encodes CASSLDEGVRAFF. Full variable domain (rest looked up from reference TRBV7-9 and TRBJ1-1): DTGVSQNPRHKITKRGQNVTFRCDPISEHNRLYWYRQTLGQGPEFLTYFQNEAQLEKSRLLSDRFSAERPKGSFSTLEIQRTEQGDSAMYLCASSLDEGVRAFFGQGTRLTVV.

The chain carries TRBV9 and TRBJ1-1; TRBD1 aligns across 7 bases. Looked up from germline, CDR1 is SGDLS and CDR2 is YYNGEE. After removal of 4 bases from V and 0 bases from J, the junction contained 3 bases not matched to a gene. CDR3 size: 14 residues. CDR3 region: CASSPQGMNTEAFF. CDR3 DNA: TGTGCCAGCAGCCCACAGGGGATGAACACTGAAGCTTTCTTT.